These 21 T cell receptor beta chains were all obtained from the same sample, sequenced in a study of CD8 T cells in Susac syndrome. RNA totalling roughly 0.5 to 1 ug underwent reverse transcription with random hexamers. TCRdb processed the immunoSEQ multiplex PCR reads anew with MiXCR; each CDR3 protein has one entry. The sample lists about 130,000 distinct CDR3 sequences; 90% to 95% were seen once. Sequencing input: CD8+ T cells from PBMCs. These receptors came from a human donor with Susac syndrome.

The V call is TRBV5-6, the J call TRBJ2-4; 11 nucleotides agree with TRBD2. The CDR3 consists of 23 residues. Germline CDR1 reads SGHDT; CDR2 reads YYEEEE. V lost 3 bases, J lost 0 bases, and 23 bases stayed unmatched. The CDR3 DNA reads as TGTGCCAGCAGCTCGCTGTACAGGGTTGGTCTAGCGGGGGGAGTGAGAGCCAAAAACATTCAGTACTTC. This codes for CASSSLYRVGLAGGVRAKNIQYF.

The chain combines TRBV25-1 with TRBJ1-2, with 7 positions matching TRBD1. Unmatched junction bases numbered 4, after V lost 7 bases and J lost 5 bases. The CDR3 sequence is 12 residues long. The V gene's germline CDR1 is MGHDK and CDR2 SYGVNS. The CDR3 DNA follows: TGTGCCAGCACCCGGGACAGTTATGGCTACACCTTC. Encoded protein: CASTRDSYGYTF.

The chain links TRBV2 to TRBJ2-7; TRBD2 agrees at 9 bases. The J segment lost 0 bases and the V segment lost 8 bases, leaving 8 bases of the junction unmatched. Germline CDR1 is SNHLY and CDR2 is FYNNEI. The CDR3 is 15 residues long. The CDR3 reads CASSWTSATSYEQYF. CDR3 in DNA: TGTGCCAGCTCCTGGACTAGCGCAACCTCCTACGAGCAGTACTTC.

This chain connects TRBV14 to TRBJ2-1; the D gene is possibly TRBD1 (6 bases). This CDR3 contains 17 residues. Germline lookup yields CDR1 SGHDN and CDR2 FVKESK. V was pared by 1 base and J by 8 bases, with 21 bases between. The DNA for the CDR3 is TGTGCCAGCAGCCAAGCGCAGGGGCTAACGTTACTGGATGAGCAGTTCTTC. Its protein is CASSQAQGLTLLDEQFF.

The J gene is TRBJ1-6, the V gene TRBV13, with 10 positions matching TRBD1. The length of the CDR3 is 15 residues. V was clipped by 3 bases and J by 7 bases; unmatched bases: 3. Germline CDR1 reads PRHDT; CDR2 reads FYEKMQ (reference sequence). The CDR3 DNA follows: TGTGCCAGCAGCTTCGGACAGGGGGAGAATTCACCCCTCCACTTT. It codes for CASSFGQGENSPLHF.

As DNA, the CDR3 is TGTGCCAGCAGCGACACAGGGGGGGGGACTGAAGCTTTCTTT. It specifies CASSDTGGGTEAFF. The genes are TRBV7-3 and TRBJ1-1, with TRBD1 identical over 8 bases. The CDR3 sequence is 14 residues long. Germline trimming cut 5 bases from V and 5 bases from J; bases unmatched to any gene: 7. Per the germline V gene, CDR1 is SGHTA and CDR2 is FQGTGA.

The chain combines TRBV20-1 with TRBJ1-5; D gene ambiguous. Germline loops: CDR1 DFQATT, CDR2 SNEGSKA (reference sequence). This CDR3 comprises 12 residues. Trimming stripped 1 base from V and 7 bases from J, with 8 bases between. CDR3 sequence: CSARVEFQPQHF. In DNA form, the CDR3 reads TGCAGTGCTAGAGTGGAGTTCCAGCCCCAGCATTTT.

This chain connects TRBV9 to TRBJ1-4; no reliable D call. In germline, CDR1 is SGDLS, CDR2 YYNGEE. The CDR3 is 12 residues long. Trimming stripped 0 bases from V and 14 bases from J, with 11 bases between. CDR3 sequence: CASSVGTSPLFF. The CDR3 coding sequence is TGTGCCAGCAGCGTAGGAACGTCACCTCTGTTTTTT.

V usage is TRBV19 and J usage is TRBJ1-2; 9 nucleotides line up with TRBD1. The CDR3 sequence is 16 residues long. From germline, CDR1 is LNHDA and CDR2 SQIVND (reference sequence). Trimming at V came to 5 bases and at J to 6 bases, leaving 13 bases not matched to a gene. In DNA form, the CDR3 reads TGTGCCAGTAGTCACCCACCAACAGGGGGCATGGATGGCTACACCTTC. Its translation: CASSHPPTGGMDGYTF.

The CDR3 protein is CASSYLVAQETQYF. The CDR3 DNA reads TGTGCCAGCAGTTACTTAGTAGCACAAGAGACCCAGTACTTC. This rearrangement joins TRBV6-2 or TRBV6-3 to TRBJ2-5; D is ambiguous. V was trimmed by 1 base and J by 2 bases, leaving 8 bases between them. This CDR3 spans 14 amino acids. Germline-derived CDR1 and CDR2 are MNHEY and SVGEGT.

The chain has TRBV3-1 and TRBJ2-7, with a tentative D call TRBD1 (6 bases). V lost 5 bases to trimming and J lost 3 bases, with 14 bases between them. Germline V gene data show CDR1 as LGHDT and CDR2 as YNNKEL (reference sequence). CDR3 length: 14 residues. The CDR3 coding sequence is TGTGCCAGCAGCGCCAGGGGAAATTACTACGAGCAGTACTTC. Encoded protein: CASSARGNYYEQYF.

This chain uses TRBV12-3 or TRBV12-4 with TRBJ2-1; D remains ambiguous. This CDR3 comprises 13 residues. Trimming cost V 6 bases and J 7 bases, with 13 bases left between them. The CDR3, as DNA: TGTGCCAGCAGGACTGCTCCGACGAATGAGCAGTTCTTC. Translation gives CASRTAPTNEQFF.

The chain uses TRBV5-1 and TRBJ2-2; 14 bases are a match to TRBD2. Germline loops: CDR1 SGHRS, CDR2 YFSETQ. J gave up 5 bases and V 4 bases, and 7 bases lay outside the gene matches. The CDR3 consists of 17 residues. CDR3 sequence reads: CASSPGLAGVRTGELFF. CDR3 in DNA: TGCGCCAGCAGCCCGGGACTAGCGGGAGTGCGGACCGGGGAGCTGTTTTTT.

The chain has TRBV5-1 and TRBJ2-2; maybe TRBD2 (6 bases). Looked up from germline, CDR1 is SGHRS and CDR2 is YFSETQ. V lost 3 bases, J lost 0 bases, and 24 bases lay in between. The CDR3 loop spans 20 amino acids. CDR3 loop: CASSSPGTDRLLANTGELFF. The CDR3 DNA follows: TGCGCCAGCAGCTCCCCCGGGACTGACCGTCTACTTGCGAACACCGGGGAGCTGTTTTTT. The full variable domain, rest sourced from reference TRBV5-1 and TRBJ2-2, is KAGVTQTPRYLIKTRGQQVTLSCSPISGHRSVSWYQQTPGQGLQFLFEYFSETQRNKGNFPGRFSGRQFSNSRSEMNVSTLELGDSALYLCASSSPGTDRLLANTGELFFGEGSRLTVL.

The chain recombines TRBV2 with TRBJ2-5; 7 positions agree with TRBD2. Trimming cost V 2 bases and J 0 bases; bases outside gene matches: 6. The CDR3 length is 16 residues. CDR1 and CDR2 from the germline V gene are SNHLY and FYNNEI. CDR3 sequence: CASSEMSLADQETQYF. CDR3 nucleotide sequence: TGTGCCAGCAGTGAAATGAGTCTAGCGGACCAAGAGACCCAGTACTTC.

V gene TRBV27 combines with J gene TRBJ1-2; TRBD1 might be the D (5 bases). The V and J ends lost 3 bases and 2 bases respectively, with 10 bases between them. CDR1 is MNHEY and CDR2 is SMNVEV in the germline V gene (reference sequence). The CDR3 is made up of 14 amino acids. The CDR3 reads CASSLGVPNYGYTF. The CDR3 DNA reads as TGTGCCAGCAGTTTGGGGGTCCCCAACTATGGCTACACCTTC.

The chain carries TRBV7-9 and TRBJ2-1, with unresolved D. This CDR3 has 12 residues. Between the trimmed V and J ends, which lost 8 bases and 6 bases, there was a span of 11 bases. Germline V lookup: CDR1 SEHNR, CDR2 FQNEAQ (reference sequence). This CDR3 is CASHNMVNEQFF. The CDR3, as DNA: TGTGCCAGCCATAATATGGTCAATGAGCAGTTCTTC.

V is TRBV10-3 and J is TRBJ2-3, with TRBD2 identical over 7 bases. J lost 3 bases, V lost 3 bases, and 3 bases had no gene match. There are 14 residues in the CDR3. Germline CDR1 ENHRY, CDR2 SYGVKD. The CDR3 spells CAISDGGLTDTQYF. CDR3 DNA: TGTGCCATCAGTGACGGGGGGTTGACAGATACGCAGTATTTT.

The chain is built from TRBV30 and TRBJ2-3; TRBD1 or TRBD2 may be the D gene (5 bases each). Germline V gives CDR1 GTSNPN, CDR2 SVGIG (reference sequence). There are 15 residues in the CDR3. Between the trimmed V and J ends, which lost 4 bases and 6 bases, there was a span of 20 bases. CDR3 sequence: CAWTGTGGPKDTQYF. Written as DNA, the CDR3 is TGTGCCTGGACCGGGACCGGTGGACCAAAGGATACGCAGTATTTT.

The gene calls are TRBV6-1 and TRBJ1-4; 7 bases match TRBD1. J lost 8 bases, V lost 2 bases, and 5 bases had no gene match. This CDR3 is 14 amino acids long. The V gene's germline CDR1 is MNHNS and CDR2 SASEGT. CDR3 coding DNA: TGTGCCAGCAGTGAAACAGGGGAGGCCGAAAAACTGTTTTTT. Translation gives CASSETGEAEKLFF.

This chain uses TRBV15 with TRBJ2-3; D is tentatively TRBD1 or TRBD2 (5 bases each). Germline-derived CDR1 and CDR2 are LNHNV and YYDKDF (reference sequence). The CDR3 extends over 14 amino acids. V lost 3 bases to trimming and J lost 2 bases, with 9 bases between them. CDR3 bases: TGTGCCACCAGCAGCCGGGACGACACAGATACGCAGTATTTT. Translation gives CATSSRDDTDTQYF.